This TCR beta chain was sequenced during a study of CD8+ T cells in alopecia areata (dated by TCRdb to the late 2010s). For context, the study as a whole: Treated patients were enrolled in an open-label pilot trial of oral tofacitinib at 5 to 10 mg twice daily for moderate-to-severe alopecia areata. Tofacitinib-treated patients had biopsies at baseline and at 4 and 24 weeks of treatment, with a later scalp biopsy in several patients. To study T cell clonal expansion in alopecia areata, the researchers applied high-throughput TCRbeta sequencing to both the C3H/HeJ mouse model and human patients. RNA was extracted with the PAXgene miRNA kit for fixed scalp, the miRNeasy kit for PBMCs, and the RNeasy kit for mouse skin. Human TCRbeta sequencing covered scalp tissue and sorted CD4+ and CD8+ peripheral blood T cells from patchy and totalis/universalis alopecia areata patients and healthy controls. Patients received tofacitinib for 6 to 18 months and were then followed off drug for 6 months to check for delayed response and recurrence. Amplification of TCRbeta CDR3 regions was done by immunoSEQ multiplex PCR using 35 Vbeta forward primers and 13 Jbeta reverse primers. Scalp clonality was compared among normal scalp (n=4), patchy alopecia areata scalp (n=8), and alopecia totalis/universalis scalp (n=8). Results the study describes overall, beyond this receptor: Scalp TCR repertoire analysis is complicated because resident alphabeta T cells in normal human skin are also sequenced, whereas mouse skin is dominated by gammadelta T cells. Lesional scalp, especially in alopecia totalis/universalis, showed higher clonality and more expanded CD8+ clones than normal scalp, suggesting antigenic drive. Compared with mice, TCR sequences shared between patients were less clear, possibly partly because of HLA diversity across the patient population.

About this clone itself: The clone's antigen remains unknown. No base quality information exists; no much larger clone differs at one position.

Library preparation used the immunoSEQ multiplex PCR assay. To provide template for TCR sequencing, every sample had RNA extracted and reverse transcribed into cDNA. First-strand cDNA was synthesized with SuperScript III using a 2:1 mix of oligo-dT and random hexamers. A synthetic immune receptor repertoire was used to measure amplification bias, and any remaining bias was corrected computationally. The study's own analysis went as follows. Raw reads were preprocessed to remove errors, and CDR3 was defined according to IMGT conventions as the region from the conserved cysteine to phenylalanine. Clonality was computed as 1 minus the Shannon entropy, with the entropy normalized by log2 of the number of productive unique TCRs. Whether each scalp clone was CD4 or CD8 was inferred by checking scalp TCRbeta sequences against the CD4 and CD8 repertoires from sorted blood. TCRdb took this table from immuneACCESS and kept in-frame rearrangements with V and J called. Such tables lack part of the clones; where checked against another copy, unresolved V genes explain under half of the gap, and the rest is unexplained. V and J calls and clone size come straight from that table; D and trimming were deduced from the DNA. The table for this sample lists hundreds of thousands of clones; 67% of them were counted only once. The top ten constitute 1% to 1.5% of the sample.

Per the publication, the time point label means: baseline before oral tofacitinib. Lesional scalp punch biopsies and peripheral blood were collected from alopecia areata patients. PBMCs were separated by density centrifugation and stained for CD3, CD4 and CD8, after which CD4+ and CD8+ T cells were sorted on a FACSAria. CDR1 and CDR2 are drawn from the germline V gene: SGHTA, FQGNSA. The cysteine opens and the phenylalanine closes a CDR3 of 16 amino acids. Only CDR3 DNA remains: 48 bases, in frame from the first base. V sheds 2 bases and J sheds 1 base, leaving 14 bases between their ends. The sequence derives from a human donor with alopecia areata. The specimen comprised CD4+ T cells sorted from blood, sampled at week 0. The sequence joins TRBV7-2 to TRBJ2-5; the D gene lacks a confident call. The nucleotides read TGTGCCAGCAGCTTATCGATTGAGCGCCTCCAAGAGACCCAGTACTTC. This encodes CASSLSIERLQETQYF.